The rows below give T cell receptor beta chains drawn from one sample of a study of blood T cell repertoires in COVID-19. This table comes from immunoSEQ multiplex PCR, and its TCRdb copy is limited to in-frame clones, with some not included. The sample has under 150,000 clones; around nine tenths are singletons. Sequencing used PBMCs or T cells enriched from blood (not recorded which). These receptors came from a woman aged 45-65 years who had recovered from COVID-19. Both conserved end residues are part of each CDR3. Fields, in order: J gene, D gene, clone size, V gene, CDR3 protein, CDR3 DNA. The D gene is left open where the match is weak. Where a row states a size, it is once, few, many or the class of an expanded clone; other rows omit it.

>TRBJ2-5|TRBD1|once|TRBV7-2
CASSLAPGQGGQETQYF
TGTGCCAGCAGCTTAGCTCCGGGACAGGGAGGCCAAGAGACCCAGTACTTC
>TRBJ1-1|TRBD1|.|TRBV11-3
CASSSRTGLDTEAFF
TGTGCCAGCAGCTCTCGGACAGGGCTTGACACTGAAGCTTTCTTT
>TRBJ1-2|TRBD1|.|TRBV7-2
CASSLVADRGENGYTF
TGTGCCAGCAGCTTAGTGGCAGACAGGGGGGAGAATGGCTACACCTTC
>TRBJ1-1|TRBD1|.|TRBV5-6
CASSWTGGTEAFF
TGTGCCAGCAGCTGGACAGGGGGCACTGAAGCTTTCTTT
>TRBJ1-2|TRBD1|.|TRBV2
CASTTQGQDLNYGYTF
TGTGCCAGCACCACCCAGGGACAGGACCTTAACTATGGCTACACCTTC
>TRBJ1-3|.|.|TRBV6-2/TRBV6-3
CASSTHLTIYF
TGTGCCAGCAGTACACATCTGACCATATATTTT
>TRBJ2-7|TRBD1|.|TRBV10-3
CAISEPRDSSYEQYF
TGTGCCATCAGTGAGCCCCGGGACAGCTCCTACGAGCAGTACTTC
>TRBJ1-2|.|.|TRBV7-2
CASSLRAGADYGYTF
TGTGCCAGCAGCTTACGAGCTGGGGCGGACTATGGCTACACCTTC
>TRBJ1-1|.|.|TRBV30
CAWSVLGNTEAFF
TGTGCCTGGAGTGTACTTGGGAACACTGAAGCTTTCTTT
>TRBJ2-1|.|.|TRBV7-6
CASSLSRGPSYNEQFF
TGTGCCAGCAGCTTATCGCGGGGGCCTTCCTACAATGAGCAGTTCTTC
>TRBJ2-7|TRBD1|.|TRBV5-8
CASSKTGGYLYEQYF
TGTGCCAGCAGCAAGACAGGGGGGTACCTTTACGAGCAGTACTTC